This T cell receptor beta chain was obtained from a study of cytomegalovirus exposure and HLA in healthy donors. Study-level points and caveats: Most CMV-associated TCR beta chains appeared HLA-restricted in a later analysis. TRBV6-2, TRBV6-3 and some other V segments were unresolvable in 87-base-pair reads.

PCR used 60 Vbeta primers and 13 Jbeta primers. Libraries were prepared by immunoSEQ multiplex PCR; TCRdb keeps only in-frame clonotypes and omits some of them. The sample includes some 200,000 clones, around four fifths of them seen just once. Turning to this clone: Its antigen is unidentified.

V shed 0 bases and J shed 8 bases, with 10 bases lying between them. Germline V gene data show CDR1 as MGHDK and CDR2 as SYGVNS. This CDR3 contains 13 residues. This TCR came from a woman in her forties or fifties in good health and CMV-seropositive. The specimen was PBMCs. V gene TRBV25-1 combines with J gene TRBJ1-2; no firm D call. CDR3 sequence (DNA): TGTGCCAGCAGTGAATACTCGGAGGGAGGCTACACCTTC. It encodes CASSEYSEGGYTF.